The 30 T cell receptor beta chains presented below share a single source sample, sequenced in a study of T cell responses to AZD1222 COVID-19 vaccine. Profiling relied on immunoSEQ multiplex PCR, and the TCRdb table lists in-frame clones only, not all of them. The profile shows under 110,000 clones, roughly 86% of them singletons. Specimen: peripheral blood, collected on day 0 of AZD1222 vaccination. These receptors were collected from an adult in good health.

The rearrangement links TRBV6-5 to TRBJ1-5; D gene ambiguous. The CDR3 consists of 16 residues. Trimming removed 0 bases from V and 6 bases from J, with 15 bases in between. Germline CDR1 reads MNHEY; CDR2 reads SVGAGI. The CDR3 DNA follows: TGTGCCAGCAGTTACTCGAGCGCATCCAGAGGTCAGCCCCAGCATTTT. Encoded protein: CASSYSSASRGQPQHF.

The rearrangement joins TRBV9 to TRBJ1-3; a possible D gene is TRBD1 (5 bases). Trimming left V 3 bases short and J 1 base short, with 11 bases between. This CDR3 is 15 amino acids long. Per the germline V gene, CDR1 is SGDLS and CDR2 is YYNGEE. The CDR3 loop reads CASSDRDGSGNTIYF. Written as DNA, the CDR3 is TGTGCCAGCAGCGACCGGGACGGATCTGGAAACACCATATATTTT. The whole variable domain, filled in from reference TRBV9 and TRBJ1-3, reads DSGVTQTPKHLITATGQRVTLRCSPRSGDLSVYWYQQSLDQGLQFLIQYYNGEERAKGNILERFSAQQFPDLHSELNLSSLELGDSALYFCASSDRDGSGNTIYFGEGSWLTVV.

The chain carries TRBV2 and TRBJ2-5; no reliable D call. The CDR3 extends over 12 amino acids. Germline loops: CDR1 SNHLY, CDR2 FYNNEI. V was pared by 6 bases and J by 2 bases, with 7 bases between. In DNA form, the CDR3 reads TGTGCCAGCAGAAATATACAAGAGACCCAGTACTTC. It specifies CASRNIQETQYF.

This clone is a singleton in its sample. The rearrangement joins TRBV7-8 to TRBJ1-3, with D possibly TRBD1 on 5 matching bases. The CDR3 spans 16 residues. Germline values: CDR1 SGHVS, CDR2 FQNEAQ. The V gene lost 4 bases and the J gene lost 0 bases, with 13 bases spanning the gap. The CDR3 loop reads CASSSEGYSSGNTIYF. The CDR3 coding sequence is TGTGCCAGCAGCTCCGAGGGGTATAGCTCTGGAAACACCATATATTTT.

This rearrangement joins TRBV4-3 to TRBJ2-3; D gene ambiguous. Germline V gene sequence: CDR1 LGHNA, CDR2 YSLEER. V lost 4 bases to trimming and J lost 5 bases, with 4 bases between them. The CDR3 sequence is 11 residues long. This CDR3 reads CASSLKDTQYF. Here the CDR3 DNA reads TGCGCCAGCAGCCTAAAAGATACGCAGTATTTT.

The chain links TRBV4-2 to TRBJ1-2; a weak D match, TRBD1 (5 bases). Germline assignment: CDR1 LGHNA and CDR2 YNFKEQ. Trimming removed 0 bases at V and 5 bases at J, with 16 bases between. The CDR3 totals 16 residues. CDR3 sequence reads: CASSQDLEGPRYGYTF. The CDR3 DNA sequence: TGTGCCAGCAGCCAAGATCTGGAGGGGCCGCGGTATGGCTACACCTTC.

This clone has a single count. The germline gene is not matched at one end of the junction; a read error may be the cause. The rearrangement uses TRBV9 and TRBJ1-2, with 7 nucleotides matching TRBD1. Per the germline V gene, CDR1 is SGDLS and CDR2 is YYNGEE. The CDR3 is 14 amino acids. CDR3 sequence (DNA): TGTGCCAGCACCCCTGCCGGGACAGACTACGGCTACACCTTC. Translated, it gives CASTPAGTDYGYTF.

The rearrangement links TRBV30 to TRBJ1-2, with no clear D. Germline V lookup: CDR1 GTSNPN, CDR2 SVGIG (reference sequence). V was trimmed by 2 bases and J by 0 bases, leaving 7 bases between them. The CDR3 covers 13 residues. The CDR3 spells CAWSYRTNYGYTF. For the CDR3, the DNA is TGTGCCTGGAGTTATAGAACTAACTATGGCTACACCTTC. The whole variable domain, remainder taken from reference TRBV30 and TRBJ1-2, is SQTIHQWPATLVQPVGSPLSLECTVEGTSNPNLYWYRQAAGRGLQLLFYSVGIGQISSEVPQNLSASRPQDRQFILSSKKLLLSDSGFYLCAWSYRTNYGYTFGSGTRLTVV.

V and J are TRBV28 and TRBJ2-3; tentatively, D is TRBD1 (5 bases). There are 15 residues in the CDR3. The germline V and J ends were trimmed by 6 bases and 8 bases, with 21 bases remaining between them. Germline V lookup: CDR1 MDHEN, CDR2 SYDVKM. CDR3: CASSFGSGPEVTQYF. Here the CDR3 DNA reads TGTGCCAGCAGCTTCGGGTCAGGGCCTGAGGTTACGCAGTATTTT.

The chain has TRBV5-1 and TRBJ1-1; D gene uncertain. The germline gives CDR1 SGHRS, CDR2 YFSETQ. The CDR3 runs to 13 residues. The germline V and J ends were trimmed by 6 bases and 3 bases, with 12 bases remaining between them. The CDR3 bases are TGCGCCAGCACCGGGGTGGAGGACACTGAAGCTTTCTTT. This sequence encodes CASTGVEDTEAFF.

CDR3 residues: CASSEKGAEAFF. The CDR3 DNA reads TGTGCCAGCAGTGAAAAGGGGGCTGAAGCTTTCTTT. The V and J genes are TRBV6-4 and TRBJ1-1, with D perhaps matching TRBD1 (6 bases). Trimming left V 3 bases short and J 6 bases short, with 8 bases between. The CDR3 is 12 residues long. Germline CDR1 and CDR2: MRHNA and SNTAGT.

The chain combines TRBV6-2 or TRBV6-3 with TRBJ1-5, with D uncertain. Germline V CDR1 and CDR2: MNHEY, SVGEGT. The V end was cut by 0 bases, the J end by 7 bases, with 4 bases between. The CDR3 is 12 residues long. The CDR3: CASSYSLQPQHF. The CDR3 DNA reads TGTGCCAGCAGTTACTCGTTGCAGCCCCAGCATTTT.

The chain links TRBV7-8 to TRBJ2-3, with D tentatively TRBD1 or TRBD2 (5 bases each). Per germline, CDR1 SGHVS and CDR2 FQNEAQ. This CDR3 contains 15 residues. V lost 1 base, J lost 4 bases, and 12 bases lay in between. CDR3 in amino acids: CASSLGLGVADTQYF. The CDR3 region has the DNA TGTGCCAGCAGCTTAGGGCTGGGGGTAGCAGATACGCAGTATTTT. Full variable domain (remainder filled in from reference TRBV7-8 and TRBJ2-3): GAGVSQSPRYKVAKRGQDVALRCDPISGHVSLFWYQQALGQGPEFLTYFQNEAQLDKSGLPSDRFFAERPEGSVSTLKIQRTQQEDSAVYLCASSLGLGVADTQYFGPGTRLTVL.

The chain carries TRBV6-2 or TRBV6-3 and TRBJ2-4, with D tentatively TRBD2 (6 bases). The germline V gene encodes CDR1 MNHEY and CDR2 SVGEGT. The CDR3 is made up of 16 amino acids. Trimming stripped 2 bases from V and 6 bases from J, with 17 bases between. The CDR3 here is CASSYTYGRTGNIQYF. The CDR3, as DNA: TGTGCCAGCAGTTACACATACGGGAGAACGGGAAACATTCAGTACTTC.

The V gene is TRBV19, the J gene TRBJ2-6; D not certain. The germline V gene encodes CDR1 LNHDA and CDR2 SQIVND (reference sequence). Trimming removed 2 bases at V and 0 bases at J, with 2 bases between. This CDR3 spans 14 amino acids. This CDR3 is CASSIISGANVLTF. The CDR3 DNA is TGTGCCAGTAGTATAATCTCTGGGGCCAACGTCCTGACTTTC.

The chain is built from TRBV30 and TRBJ1-2, with 8 bases that match TRBD1. V trimming: 4 bases; J trimming: 13 bases; junction bases outside the gene matches: 11. The length of the CDR3 is 12 residues. CDR1 GTSNPN and CDR2 SVGIG come from the germline V gene (reference sequence). This CDR3 reads CAWKQGAAAGTF. Here the CDR3 DNA reads TGTGCCTGGAAGCAGGGGGCGGCGGCTGGCACCTTC.

The chain combines TRBV4-3 with TRBJ1-6; 8 positions agree with TRBD1. The length of the CDR3 is 15 residues. The J segment lost 9 bases and the V segment lost 4 bases, leaving 8 bases of the junction unmatched. Germline V lookup: CDR1 LGHNA, CDR2 YSLEER. CDR3 nucleotides: TGCGCCAGCAGCCTACAGGGGGTTTCATTTTCACCCCTCCACTTT. As protein: CASSLQGVSFSPLHF.

This chain links TRBV12-3 or TRBV12-4 with TRBJ2-5; 10 positions match TRBD1. V lost 6 bases, J lost 4 bases, and 2 bases stayed unmatched. The CDR3 runs to 13 residues. CDR3 sequence: CASRRDRGETQYF. The CDR3 bases are TGTGCCAGCAGACGGGACAGGGGAGAGACCCAGTACTTC.

The chain recombines TRBV27 with TRBJ1-2; no firm D call. Germline assignment: CDR1 MNHEY and CDR2 SMNVEV (reference sequence). V shed 7 bases and J shed 0 bases, with 12 bases lying between them. This CDR3 has 14 amino acids. The CDR3 region is CASTPSASNYGYTF. CDR3 DNA sequence: TGTGCCAGCACTCCTTCGGCCTCTAACTATGGCTACACCTTC.

The count of this clone is one. The chain couples TRBV28 to TRBJ1-6; D is perhaps TRBD1 (6 bases). From germline, CDR1 is MDHEN and CDR2 SYDVKM. V was pared by 6 bases and J by 1 base, with 16 bases between. There are 17 residues in the CDR3. The CDR3 DNA is TGTGCCAGCAGGACCCTTGGGACAAAGTCCTATAATTCACCCCTCCACTTT. Encoded protein: CASRTLGTKSYNSPLHF.

For the CDR3, the DNA is TGTGCCAGCAGTGGAAACCGGGGTGAAAAACTGTTTTTT. As protein: CASSGNRGEKLFF. V usage is TRBV25-1 and J usage is TRBJ1-4; no reliable D call. This CDR3 has 13 residues. The germline V and J ends were trimmed by 4 bases and 7 bases, with 10 bases remaining between them. Germline V gene lookup returns CDR1 MGHDK and CDR2 SYGVNS.

V gene TRBV14 combines with J gene TRBJ2-7, with TRBD1 matching 7 bases. The CDR3 totals 17 residues. CDR1 is SGHDN and CDR2 is FVKESK in the germline V gene. Trimming at V came to 0 bases and at J to 2 bases, leaving 10 bases not matched to a gene. CDR3 region: CASSQDGTANVPYEQYF. The CDR3 region has the DNA TGTGCCAGCAGCCAAGATGGGACAGCGAACGTGCCCTACGAGCAGTACTTC.

This clone was seen only a few times. V usage is TRBV2 and J usage is TRBJ1-5; no reliable D call. Germline assignment: CDR1 SNHLY and CDR2 FYNNEI. The V and J ends lost 7 bases and 3 bases respectively, with 10 bases between them. The CDR3 extends over 13 amino acids. This chain's CDR3 is CASMLGLNQPQHF. CDR3 coding DNA: TGTGCCAGCATGTTAGGACTCAATCAGCCCCAGCATTTT.

For the CDR3, the DNA is TGTGCCAGCAGTGAACAGGACCCCACTGGTGAGCAGTTCTTC. It is translated as CASSEQDPTGEQFF. This rearrangement joins TRBV2 to TRBJ2-1; D ambiguous. CDR3 size: 14 residues. V was clipped by 2 bases and J by 9 bases, with 14 bases between them. From germline, CDR1 is SNHLY and CDR2 FYNNEI.

The CDR3 region has the DNA TGTGCCTGGAGTAACGGACTAGCGGGATTTGAGCAGTACTTC. It specifies CAWSNGLAGFEQYF. The V gene is TRBV30, the J gene TRBJ2-7; 12 positions match TRBD2. This CDR3 is 14 amino acids long. Losses at the gene ends were 2 bases for V and 7 bases for J; bases not matched to a gene: 6. Germline lookup yields CDR1 GTSNPN and CDR2 SVGIG (reference sequence).

The chain has TRBV28 and TRBJ2-1; TRBD2 matches 7 bases. Trimming took 6 bases from V and 2 from J; bases not matched to a gene: 4. The CDR3 is 14 amino acids. Looked up from germline, CDR1 is MDHEN and CDR2 is SYDVKM. The CDR3 DNA reads as TGTGCCAGCAGATCGGGGGGACCCTACAATGAGCAGTTCTTC. It translates to CASRSGGPYNEQFF.

The chain combines TRBV6-5 with TRBJ1-4; weak D call: TRBD1 (5 bases). CDR3 length: 15 residues. From germline, CDR1 is MNHEY and CDR2 SVGAGI. V lost 5 bases and J 8 bases, leaving 18 bases between the germline ends. The CDR3 protein is CASSPNGGLGEKLFF. CDR3 coding DNA: TGTGCCAGCAGTCCAAACGGGGGTTTGGGGGAAAAACTGTTTTTT.

This rearrangement joins TRBV4-2 to TRBJ2-7; TRBD2 agrees at 8 bases. The germline CDR1 and CDR2 sequences are LGHNA and YNFKEQ. The CDR3 runs 15 residues. V was clipped by 3 bases and J by 3 bases; unmatched bases: 7. As DNA, the CDR3 is TGTGCCAGCAGCCATGGGAATAGCGGGATCTACGAGCAGTACTTC. It translates to CASSHGNSGIYEQYF.

The chain couples TRBV19 to TRBJ1-3; tentative D call: TRBD1 (5 bases). The V and J ends lost 4 bases and 0 bases respectively, with 16 bases between them. The CDR3 extends over 17 amino acids. Per germline, CDR1 LNHDA and CDR2 SQIVND (reference sequence). The DNA of the CDR3 is TGTGCCAGTAGTACGCGGCCCGACAGTACCTCTGGAAACACCATATATTTT. Amino acids: CASSTRPDSTSGNTIYF.

The CDR3 spells CAWSVTGTTNTEAFF. The DNA of the CDR3 is TGTGCCTGGAGTGTAACTGGGACAACGAACACTGAAGCTTTCTTT. The J gene is TRBJ1-1, the V gene TRBV30, with D perhaps matching TRBD1 (6 bases). Trimming removed 0 bases at V and 1 base at J, with 12 bases between. The germline V gene encodes CDR1 GTSNPN and CDR2 SVGIG (reference sequence). This CDR3 spans 15 amino acids.